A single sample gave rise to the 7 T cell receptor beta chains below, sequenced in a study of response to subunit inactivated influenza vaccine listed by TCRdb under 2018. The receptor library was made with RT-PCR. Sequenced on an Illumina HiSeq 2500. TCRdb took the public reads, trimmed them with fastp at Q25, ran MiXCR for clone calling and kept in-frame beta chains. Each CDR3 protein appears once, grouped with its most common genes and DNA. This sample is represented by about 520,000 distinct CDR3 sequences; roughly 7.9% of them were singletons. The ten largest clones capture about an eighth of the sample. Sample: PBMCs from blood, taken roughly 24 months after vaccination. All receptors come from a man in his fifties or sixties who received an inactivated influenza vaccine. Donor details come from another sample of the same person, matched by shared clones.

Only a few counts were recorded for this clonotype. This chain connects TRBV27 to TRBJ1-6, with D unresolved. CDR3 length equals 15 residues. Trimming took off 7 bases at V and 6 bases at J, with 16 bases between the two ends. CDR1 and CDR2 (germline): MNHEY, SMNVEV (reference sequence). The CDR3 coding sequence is TGTGCCAGCACCCGGGCCGCGGCCGGTAATTCACCCCTCCACTTT. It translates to CASTRAAAGNSPLHF.

CDR3 residues: CAWSGRGRTQYF. CDR3 in DNA: TGTGCCTGGAGTGGTCGGGGGCGGACCCAGTACTTC. V gene TRBV30 combines with J gene TRBJ2-5; D could derive from TRBD1 or TRBD2 (6 bases each). The CDR3 totals 12 residues. Deletions cut 1 base from V and 7 bases from J, with 10 bases between. The germline V gene encodes CDR1 GTSNPN and CDR2 SVGIG (reference sequence).

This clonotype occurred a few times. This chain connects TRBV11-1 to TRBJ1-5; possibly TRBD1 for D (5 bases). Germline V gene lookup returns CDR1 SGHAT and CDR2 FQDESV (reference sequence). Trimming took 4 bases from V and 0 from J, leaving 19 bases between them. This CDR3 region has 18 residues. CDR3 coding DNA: TGTGCCAGCAGCTCTACCCTAGGGGACGGTAATAGCAATCAGCCCCAGCATTTT. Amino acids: CASSSTLGDGNSNQPQHF.

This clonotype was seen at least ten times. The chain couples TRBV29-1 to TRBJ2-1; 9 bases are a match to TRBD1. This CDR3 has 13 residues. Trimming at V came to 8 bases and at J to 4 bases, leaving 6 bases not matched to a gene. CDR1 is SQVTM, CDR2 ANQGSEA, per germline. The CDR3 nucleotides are TGCAGCTCCGGGACAGGGCGATACAATGAGCAGTTCTTC. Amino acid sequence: CSSGTGRYNEQFF.

The CDR3 coding sequence is TGTGCCAGCAGTACAACTAGCACCGGGGAGCTGTTTTTT. This translates into CASSTTSTGELFF. The V call is TRBV6-1, the J call TRBJ2-2, with D tentatively TRBD2 (5 bases). Trimming pared 5 bases from V and 4 bases from J, leaving 8 bases between. Germline CDR1 and CDR2: MNHNS and SASEGT. The CDR3 covers 13 residues.

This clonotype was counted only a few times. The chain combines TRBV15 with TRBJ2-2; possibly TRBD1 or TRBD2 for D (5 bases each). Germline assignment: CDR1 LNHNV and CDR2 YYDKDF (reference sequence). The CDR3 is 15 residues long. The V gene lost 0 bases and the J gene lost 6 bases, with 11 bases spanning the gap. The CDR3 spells CATSRDHRGAGELFF. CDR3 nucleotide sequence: TGTGCCACCAGCAGAGATCATCGAGGGGCCGGGGAGCTGTTTTTT. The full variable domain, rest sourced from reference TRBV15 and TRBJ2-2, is DAMVIQNPRYQVTQFGKPVTLSCSQTLNHNVMYWYQQKSSQAPKLLFHYYDKDFNNEADTPDNFQSRRPNTSFCFLDIRSPGLGDTAMYLCATSRDHRGAGELFFGEGSRLTVL.

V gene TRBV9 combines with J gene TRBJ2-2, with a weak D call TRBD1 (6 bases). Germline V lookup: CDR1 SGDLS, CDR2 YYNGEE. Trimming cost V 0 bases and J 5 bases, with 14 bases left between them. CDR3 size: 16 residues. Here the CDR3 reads CASSVGWSGATGELFF. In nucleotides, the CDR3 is TGTGCCAGCAGCGTAGGTTGGTCAGGGGCTACCGGGGAGCTGTTTTTT.